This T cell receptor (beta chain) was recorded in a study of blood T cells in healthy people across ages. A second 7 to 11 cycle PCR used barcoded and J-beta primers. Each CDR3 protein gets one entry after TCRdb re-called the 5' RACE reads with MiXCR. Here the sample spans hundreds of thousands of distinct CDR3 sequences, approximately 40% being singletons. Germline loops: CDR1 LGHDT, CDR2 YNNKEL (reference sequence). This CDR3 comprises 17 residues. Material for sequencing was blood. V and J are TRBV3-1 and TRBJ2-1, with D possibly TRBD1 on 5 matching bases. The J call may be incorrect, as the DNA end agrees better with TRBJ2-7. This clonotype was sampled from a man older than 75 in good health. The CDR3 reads CASSQARETVGPYEQYF. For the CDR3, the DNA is TGTGCCAGCAGCCAAGCACGAGAGACAGTCGGGCCGTACGAGCAGTACTTC.